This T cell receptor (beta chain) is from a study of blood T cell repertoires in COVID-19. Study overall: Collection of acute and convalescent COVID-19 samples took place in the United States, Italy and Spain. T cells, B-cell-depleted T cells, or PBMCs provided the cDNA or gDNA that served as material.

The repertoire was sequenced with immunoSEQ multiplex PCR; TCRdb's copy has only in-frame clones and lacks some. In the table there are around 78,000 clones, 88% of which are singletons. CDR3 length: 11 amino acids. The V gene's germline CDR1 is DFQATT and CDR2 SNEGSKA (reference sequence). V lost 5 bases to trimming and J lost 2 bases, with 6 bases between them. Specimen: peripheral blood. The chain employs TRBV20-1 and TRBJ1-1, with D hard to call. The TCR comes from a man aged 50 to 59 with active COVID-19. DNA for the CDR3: TGCAGTGCTCGCGCTAACACTGAAGCTTTCTTT. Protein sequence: CSARANTEAFF.